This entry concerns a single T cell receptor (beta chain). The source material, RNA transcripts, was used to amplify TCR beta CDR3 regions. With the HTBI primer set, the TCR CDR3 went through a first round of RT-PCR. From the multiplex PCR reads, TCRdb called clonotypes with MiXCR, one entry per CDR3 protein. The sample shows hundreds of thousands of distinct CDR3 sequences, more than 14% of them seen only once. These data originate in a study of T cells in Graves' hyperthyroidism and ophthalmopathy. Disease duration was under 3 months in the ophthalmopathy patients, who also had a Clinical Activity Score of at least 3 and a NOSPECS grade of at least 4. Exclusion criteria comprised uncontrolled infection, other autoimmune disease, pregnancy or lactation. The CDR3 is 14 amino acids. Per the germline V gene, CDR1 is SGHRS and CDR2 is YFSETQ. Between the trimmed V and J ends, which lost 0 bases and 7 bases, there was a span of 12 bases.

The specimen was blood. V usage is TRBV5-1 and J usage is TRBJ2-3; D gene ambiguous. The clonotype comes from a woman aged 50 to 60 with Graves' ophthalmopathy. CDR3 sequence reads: CASSLVGQGNTQYF. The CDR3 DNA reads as TGCGCCAGCAGCTTGGTGGGCCAAGGGAATACGCAGTATTTT.